The 24 T cell receptor beta chains reported below all come from one sample, sequenced in a study of early T cells in non-severe SARS-CoV-2 infection. TCRdb redid the calling of the 5' RACE reads with MiXCR, one entry per CDR3 protein. The table shows roughly 55,000 distinct CDR3 sequences, with around a tenth occurring only once. Source material: whole blood. The receptors were sampled from an adult who was a healthcare worker with PCR-confirmed SARS-CoV-2 infection or an uninfected control (not recorded which).

This rearrangement joins TRBV20-1 to TRBJ1-1, with 9 bases matching TRBD1. The CDR3 is 14 residues long. Germline CDR1 and CDR2: DFQATT and SNEGSKA (reference sequence). Unmatched junction bases numbered 6, after V lost 6 bases and J lost 1 base. This chain's CDR3 is CSALQGAANTEAFF. For the CDR3, the DNA is TGCAGTGCCTTACAGGGGGCCGCGAACACTGAAGCTTTCTTT.

The table lists this clonotype with many counts. J is TRBJ2-1 and V is TRBV19; 9 bases match TRBD1. From germline, CDR1 is LNHDA and CDR2 SQIVND (reference sequence). The CDR3 has 16 amino acids. V shed 3 bases and J 5 bases; nucleotides not matched to a gene: 8. In DNA, the CDR3 is TGTGCCAGTAGTATCGTACAGGGGGCAAGACACAATGAGCAGTTCTTC. This codes for CASSIVQGARHNEQFF.

This clonotype came up many times. V usage is TRBV20-1 and J usage is TRBJ2-7, with 8 bases identical to TRBD2. The CDR3 runs to 14 residues. Per the germline V gene, CDR1 is DFQATT and CDR2 is SNEGSKA (reference sequence). V trimming: 6 bases; J trimming: 4 bases; junction bases outside the gene matches: 11. Here the CDR3 DNA reads TGCAGTGCGACCCCCGGGACTAGAGGATACGAGCAGTACTTC. It is translated as CSATPGTRGYEQYF.

Only a few counts were recorded for this clonotype. V is TRBV5-6 and J is TRBJ2-7; D is possibly TRBD1 (6 bases). The V gene's germline CDR1 is SGHDT and CDR2 YYEEEE. V was trimmed by 6 bases and J by 3 bases, leaving 13 bases between them. The CDR3 length is 13 residues. The CDR3 loop is CASTLRGVYEQYF. As DNA, the CDR3 is TGTGCCAGCACCCTCAGGGGAGTCTACGAGCAGTACTTC.

In this sample, this clonotype turned up a few times. The CDR3 loop is CSVGGEDGAYTEAFF. The CDR3 DNA is TGCAGCGTGGGAGGAGAAGATGGCGCCTACACTGAAGCTTTCTTT. The V gene is TRBV29-1, the J gene TRBJ1-1; D not resolved. CDR3 size: 15 residues. Germline V gives CDR1 SQVTM, CDR2 ANQGSEA. V was cut by 6 bases and J by 3 bases, with 20 bases left in between.

This clonotype was counted many times. The V gene is TRBV3-1, the J gene TRBJ2-7; D perhaps matches TRBD2 (6 bases). Trimming stripped 3 bases from V and 0 bases from J, with 12 bases between. The CDR3 totals 15 residues. The V gene's germline CDR1 is LGHDT and CDR2 YNNKEL (reference sequence). The CDR3 region is CASSQGLSSSYEQYF. In DNA, the CDR3 is TGTGCCAGCAGCCAGGGACTTTCGAGCTCCTACGAGCAGTACTTC.

In its sample, this clonotype was seen many times. The rearrangement joins TRBV5-1 to TRBJ1-1; 7 nucleotides align to TRBD1. J lost 6 bases, V lost 5 bases, and 13 bases had no gene match. This CDR3 contains 15 residues. Looked up from germline, CDR1 is SGHRS and CDR2 is YFSETQ. CDR3 amino acids: CASSLTGDRGAEAFF. CDR3 DNA: TGCGCCAGCAGTCTTACAGGGGATCGAGGCGCTGAAGCTTTCTTT. Complete variable domain (other parts from reference TRBV5-1 and TRBJ1-1): KAGVTQTPRYLIKTRGQQVTLSCSPISGHRSVSWYQQTPGQGLQFLFEYFSETQRNKGNFPGRFSGRQFSNSRSEMNVSTLELGDSALYLCASSLTGDRGAEAFFGQGTRLTVV.

In this sample, this clonotype turned up many times. The gene calls are TRBV20-1 and TRBJ1-5; a weak D match, TRBD1 (5 bases). Trimming stripped 1 base from V and 11 bases from J, with 18 bases between. CDR3 length: 14 residues. The V gene's germline CDR1 is DFQATT and CDR2 SNEGSKA (reference sequence). For the CDR3, the DNA is TGCAGTGCTAGAGCGGGGACTAGCATGGGAGCCCAGCATTTT. Protein product: CSARAGTSMGAQHF.

The chain recombines TRBV5-1 with TRBJ1-4, with D maybe TRBD1 (5 bases). The germline V and J ends were trimmed by 4 bases and 1 base, with 8 bases remaining between them. This CDR3 is 14 amino acids long. Germline CDR1 and CDR2: SGHRS and YFSETQ. As DNA, the CDR3 is TGCGCCAGCAGCCAGGGTGGAACTAATGAAAAACTGTTTTTT. Translation gives CASSQGGTNEKLFF.

The chain has TRBV6-2 or TRBV6-3 and TRBJ1-2; D possibly corresponds to TRBD1 (6 bases). CDR1 is MNHEY, CDR2 SVGEGT, per germline. This CDR3 has 14 residues. Trimming stripped 2 bases from V and 2 bases from J, with 9 bases between. CDR3 amino acids: CASSYRQGNYGYTF. The CDR3, as DNA: TGTGCCAGCAGTTACAGGCAGGGGAACTATGGCTACACCTTC.

This clonotype appeared a few times. The chain uses TRBV7-6 and TRBJ2-3, with TRBD2 identical over 9 bases. This CDR3 is 14 amino acids long. V lost 6 bases, J lost 4 bases, and 5 bases stayed unmatched. In germline, CDR1 is SGHVS, CDR2 FNYEAQ. The CDR3 DNA is TGTGCCAGCAGTCTGCGGGGGGGCCCAGATACGCAGTATTTT. Its protein is CASSLRGGPDTQYF.

The chain employs TRBV20-1 and TRBJ1-2; unclear D gene. The germline V gene encodes CDR1 DFQATT and CDR2 SNEGSKA (reference sequence). This CDR3 is built from 13 residues. The V end lost 3 bases, the J end lost 8 bases, and 16 bases lay between the germline ends. The CDR3 bases are TGCAGTGCTAGTTTAGGTCCCCAGGTGGGCTACACCTTC. Translated, it gives CSASLGPQVGYTF.

There are a few counts of this clonotype. The rearrangement uses TRBV28 and TRBJ2-4; D is undetermined. Between the trimmed V and J ends, which lost 3 bases and 0 bases, there was a span of 6 bases. This CDR3 region has 14 residues. From germline, CDR1 is MDHEN and CDR2 SYDVKM. CDR3 coding DNA: TGTGCCAGCAGTTTTGGCGAAGCCAAAAACATTCAGTACTTC. Its translation is CASSFGEAKNIQYF.

This clonotype was counted a few times. The CDR3 loop is CASSLLMGLAGDRGYTQYF. In nucleotides, the CDR3 is TGTGCCAGCAGCCTACTGATGGGCCTAGCGGGTGACCGGGGTTATACGCAGTATTTT. The chain combines TRBV12-3 or TRBV12-4 with TRBJ2-3, with 8 nucleotides matching TRBD2. J was trimmed by 7 bases and V by 6 bases; bases with no gene match: 24. The CDR3 covers 19 residues.

The chain couples TRBV12-3 or TRBV12-4 to TRBJ1-5, with D possibly TRBD1 on 6 matching bases. V shed 4 bases and J shed 0 bases, with 10 bases lying between them. This CDR3 has 15 residues. DNA for the CDR3: TGTGCCAGCAGTTCCCGACAGGCTAGCAATCAGCCCCAGCATTTT. Protein product: CASSSRQASNQPQHF.

This clonotype was counted at least ten times. The V gene is TRBV9, the J gene TRBJ2-1; no reliable D call. Deletions cut 4 bases from V and 6 bases from J, with 14 bases between. Germline values: CDR1 SGDLS, CDR2 YYNGEE. The CDR3 has 14 residues. CDR3 DNA: TGTGCCAGCAGCCCGATTAATACACCCAATGAGCAGTTCTTC. Protein sequence: CASSPINTPNEQFF.

The chain couples TRBV29-1 to TRBJ2-1; the D gene is possibly TRBD1 (6 bases). This CDR3 is 8 amino acids long. Trimming took off 7 bases at V and 13 bases at J, with 8 bases between the two ends. Germline loops: CDR1 SQVTM, CDR2 ANQGSEA. The CDR3 loop is CSGGQQFF. The CDR3 nucleotides are TGCAGCGGGGGACAACAGTTCTTC.

The chain joins TRBV5-5 to TRBJ1-5; TRBD1 is a possible D gene (6 bases). CDR1 SGHKS and CDR2 YYEKEE come from the germline V gene (reference sequence). The length of the CDR3 is 15 residues. Between the trimmed V and J ends, which lost 6 bases and 3 bases, there was a span of 16 bases. CDR3 sequence: CASTIGQIDNQPQHF. CDR3 coding DNA: TGTGCCAGCACCATAGGACAGATCGACAATCAGCCCCAGCATTTT.

In its sample, this clonotype was seen a few times. The J gene is TRBJ2-1, the V gene TRBV12-3 or TRBV12-4; 9 nucleotides agree with TRBD2. This CDR3 spans 14 amino acids. With V trimmed by 6 bases and J by 2 bases, 2 bases remained unmatched. The CDR3 is CASRIAGAYNEQFF. The CDR3, as DNA: TGTGCCAGCAGGATAGCGGGAGCCTACAATGAGCAGTTCTTC.

The V call is TRBV9, the J call TRBJ2-4, with 8 bases identical to TRBD2. CDR3 size: 16 residues. Germline lookup yields CDR1 SGDLS and CDR2 YYNGEE. V was pared by 4 bases and J by 2 bases, with 8 bases of the junction left unmatched. CDR3 sequence reads: CASSPTGSGTKNIQYF. The CDR3 DNA is TGTGCCAGCAGCCCCACTGGTAGCGGGACCAAAAACATTCAGTACTTC.

This clonotype was seen repeatedly, ten times or more. The chain joins TRBV19 to TRBJ2-1; the match to TRBD2 covers 12 bases. The CDR3 runs to 17 residues. With 4 bases clipped from V and 9 bases from J, the junction kept 13 bases outside the gene matches. CDR1 is LNHDA, CDR2 SQIVND, per germline (reference sequence). The CDR3 bases are TGTGCCAGTAGTAAGAGGCTAGCGGGAGGGCCGGGAAGTGAGCAGTTCTTC. Protein sequence: CASSKRLAGGPGSEQFF.

The rearrangement uses TRBV2 and TRBJ1-2; D is unresolved. In germline, CDR1 is SNHLY, CDR2 FYNNEI. CDR3 length: 13 residues. V lost 11 bases and J 4 bases, leaving 17 bases between the germline ends. Here the CDR3 reads CAGSSSPVYGYTF. The CDR3, as DNA: TGTGCCGGGAGTAGTTCCCCCGTCTATGGCTACACCTTC.

A few counts support this clonotype. The chain couples TRBV6-1 to TRBJ2-3; unclear D gene. Germline CDR1 reads MNHNS; CDR2 reads SASEGT. There are 15 residues in the CDR3. V lost 4 bases to trimming and J lost 6 bases, with 17 bases between them. CDR3 coding DNA: TGTGCCAGCAGTGTCCTCTCTCCCAATGGTGATACGCAGTATTTT. Translating it yields CASSVLSPNGDTQYF.

In this sample, this clonotype turned up many times. The V and J genes are TRBV4-1 and TRBJ2-2; D unclear. The CDR3 extends over 14 amino acids. The V end lost 1 base, the J end lost 5 bases, and 8 bases lay between the germline ends. Germline V CDR1 and CDR2: MGHRA, YSYEKL. The CDR3 bases are TGCGCCAGCAGCCAAGCGAAGGCTACCGGGGAGCTGTTTTTT. Residues: CASSQAKATGELFF.